This entry features one T cell receptor (beta chain) sequence. Its specificity is not known. CDR1 and CDR2 from the germline V gene are SQVTM and ANQGSEA. Trimming removed 7 bases from V and 7 bases from J, with 17 bases in between. The CDR3 has 12 amino acids. It was through 5'RACE template switching that TCR cDNA was made, with a universal primer site and UMIs added. Each CDR3 protein is one row after TCRdb ran MiXCR on the 5' RACE reads. The top ten hold roughly 26% of the sample, which has 300,000 to 350,000 distinct CDR3 sequences, 4% seen once. The source of the sample is a study of T cells after yellow fever vaccination. At the level of the study: Low-cell-number fractions were prepared with SMART-Seq v4 Ultra Low Input. Study-level points and caveats: Repertoires obtained by FACS sorting could include abundant clonotypes that entered as contaminants from the bulk population.

The source of this sequence is a man between 18 and 35 years old who received the YFV17D yellow fever vaccine. The sequences come from PBMCs, collected 5 days after the yellow fever booster vaccination. This chain links TRBV29-1 with TRBJ2-7; D ambiguous. CDR3 sequence (DNA): TGCAGCGCCCAGTCGACTCTCGGGGAGCAGTACGTC. Its protein is CSAQSTLGEQYV.